Each of the 6 T cell receptor beta chains below was sequenced from the same sample in a study of cytomegalovirus exposure and HLA in healthy donors. PCR amplification relied on 60 Vbeta primers (plus 13 Jbeta primers). The method was immunoSEQ multiplex PCR; TCRdb's version includes in-frame clones alone and lacks a portion of them. The sample shows some 140,000 clones, under 85% of them seen only once. Specimen: PBMCs. Receptor source: a man aged 18 to 30 in good health and CMV-seronegative.

The V gene is TRBV4-2, the J gene TRBJ1-1; 7 nucleotides align to TRBD1. CDR3 size: 16 residues. Germline V CDR1 and CDR2: LGHNA, YNFKEQ. V lost 0 bases to trimming and J lost 1 base; unmatched junction nucleotides: 5. The CDR3 DNA follows: TGTGCCAGCAGCCAAGATGGACGACAGGGGAACACTGAAGCTTTCTTT. This encodes CASSQDGRQGNTEAFF.

The chain has TRBV5-5 and TRBJ2-7; D might be TRBD1 (5 bases). CDR1 and CDR2 from the germline V gene are SGHKS and YYEKEE (reference sequence). V dropped 1 base and J dropped 1 base, with 9 bases sitting between them. The CDR3 has 14 residues. Written as DNA, the CDR3 is TGTGCCAGCAGCTTGTTTGACAGATCCTACGAGCAGTACTTC. Its protein is CASSLFDRSYEQYF.

The chain couples TRBV10-3 to TRBJ1-5; no reliable D call. V lost 0 bases, J lost 7 bases, and 10 bases lay in between. Germline CDR1 ENHRY, CDR2 SYGVKD. The CDR3 spans 14 residues. CDR3 sequence: CAISESFGNQPQHF. The DNA of the CDR3 is TGTGCCATCAGTGAGTCGTTCGGTAACCAGCCCCAGCATTTT.

The DNA for the CDR3 is TGCAGCGTTGAAGAAGCCAGGGGAAGCACAGATACGCAGTATTTT. This translates into CSVEEARGSTDTQYF. V usage is TRBV29-1 and J usage is TRBJ2-3; maybe TRBD1 (6 bases). Germline CDR1 SQVTM, CDR2 ANQGSEA. V lost 0 bases and J 0 bases, leaving 10 bases between the germline ends. This CDR3 comprises 15 residues.

The rearrangement links TRBV6-5 to TRBJ1-2; possible D gene TRBD1, 6 bases. The CDR3 length is 12 residues. The germline V gene encodes CDR1 MNHEY and CDR2 SVGAGI. Trimming stripped 2 bases from V and 8 bases from J, with 9 bases between. The CDR3 bases are TGTGCCAGCAGTTACGGGGGCACAGGCTACACCTTC. The encoded protein is CASSYGGTGYTF.

CDR3 protein: CASSPPLGLPQHF. The CDR3 coding sequence is TGTGCCAGCAGCCCTCCCCTCGGGTTACCCCAGCATTTT. The gene calls are TRBV7-2 and TRBJ1-5, with D unresolved. CDR1 is SGHTA and CDR2 is FQGNSA in the germline V gene. Deletions cut 5 bases from V and 10 bases from J, with 15 bases between. The CDR3 has 13 residues.